Sequencing of this TCR beta chain was carried out in a study of T cell repertoires in cytomegalovirus infection. Background on the study: Indications came from public TCR beta signatures; they pointed to CMV infection and to a matching HLA type. Study outcomes and limitations: Clonotype analysis showed dominance of the ex vivo response by HLA-C-restricted CMV-specific TCR beta clonotypes. Summed frequency of public TCR beta families distinguished CMV carriers with the relevant HLA.

With regard to this clonotype: Its specificity is not known.

In germline, CDR1 is KGHSY, CDR2 FQNENV. The CDR3 spans 14 residues. The V end lost 4 bases, the J end lost 10 bases, and 19 bases lay between the germline ends. TCRdb reanalysed the reads using MiXCR and keeps one entry per CDR3 protein. The sample includes 310,000 or so distinct CDR3 sequences, about a tenth of them seen just once. The sequence came from a human donor in good health (CMV status not recorded). Some clones in this sample may be carry-over from other donors' samples. The chain couples TRBV16 to TRBJ1-1; maybe TRBD1 (6 bases). Source material: PBMCs. CDR3 sequence (DNA): TGTGCCAGCAGCCCCACCCGTGGAACAGGGACAGCTTTCTTT. Protein product: CASSPTRGTGTAFF.